This T cell receptor (beta chain) was obtained from a study of T-cell reconstitution after alpha-beta-depleted transplantation in children. V lost 2 bases and J 0 bases, leaving 4 bases between the germline ends. The CDR3 has 13 amino acids. Germline CDR1 is MDHEN and CDR2 is SYDVKM. TCRbeta library preparation incorporated unique molecular identifiers. TCRdb reprocessed the PCR reads via MiXCR and lists one record per CDR3 protein. The table has roughly 340,000 distinct CDR3 sequences, around 15% seen once. V is TRBV28 and J is TRBJ1-1; no clear D gene. Sequencing was performed on PBMCs, mostly from graft donor cells, taken 360 days after TCRalphabeta/CD19-depleted stem cell transplant. This clonotype was obtained from a male patient under 10 years old who had a stem cell transplant for acute lymphoblastic leukemia, so the T cells may come from the graft donor. This chain's CDR3 is CASSLQMNTEAFF. Written as DNA, the CDR3 is TGTGCCAGCAGTTTACAGATGAACACTGAAGCTTTCTTT.